This T cell receptor beta chain is drawn from a study of CD8 T cells in Susac syndrome. Study information: Patients with Susac syndrome were, at the time of blood collection, therapy-naive, maintained on corticosteroids, or maintained on intravenous immunoglobulin alone. Findings of the study overall: The greatest CD8+ clonal expansion in Susac occurred in TEMRA cells and in active patients.

Remarks on this clonotype: Its antigen remains unidentified.

Each Susac syndrome patient had definite or probable disease by recently defined criteria. Reverse transcription used roughly 0.45 to 1 ug RNA and random hexamers. An immunoSEQ multiplex PCR generated amplified TCR beta CDR3 products spanning 54 Vbeta and 13 Jbeta. TCRdb redid the calling of the immunoSEQ multiplex PCR reads with MiXCR, one entry per CDR3 protein. Among around 90,000 distinct CDR3 sequences, 95% to 97% were seen once, and the ten largest hold 0.62%. The CDR3 consists of 12 residues. Deletions cut 4 bases from V and 15 bases from J, with 13 bases between. Germline V CDR1 and CDR2: LGHDT, YNNKEL (reference sequence).

The sequence was collected from a human donor with Susac syndrome. V gene TRBV3-1 combines with J gene TRBJ1-6; tentative D call: TRBD1 (5 bases). The sample was CD8+ T cells from PBMCs. The CDR3 sequence: CASSLSGNRLHF. The CDR3 DNA is TGTGCCAGCAGCCTGTCAGGGAATCGCCTCCACTTT.